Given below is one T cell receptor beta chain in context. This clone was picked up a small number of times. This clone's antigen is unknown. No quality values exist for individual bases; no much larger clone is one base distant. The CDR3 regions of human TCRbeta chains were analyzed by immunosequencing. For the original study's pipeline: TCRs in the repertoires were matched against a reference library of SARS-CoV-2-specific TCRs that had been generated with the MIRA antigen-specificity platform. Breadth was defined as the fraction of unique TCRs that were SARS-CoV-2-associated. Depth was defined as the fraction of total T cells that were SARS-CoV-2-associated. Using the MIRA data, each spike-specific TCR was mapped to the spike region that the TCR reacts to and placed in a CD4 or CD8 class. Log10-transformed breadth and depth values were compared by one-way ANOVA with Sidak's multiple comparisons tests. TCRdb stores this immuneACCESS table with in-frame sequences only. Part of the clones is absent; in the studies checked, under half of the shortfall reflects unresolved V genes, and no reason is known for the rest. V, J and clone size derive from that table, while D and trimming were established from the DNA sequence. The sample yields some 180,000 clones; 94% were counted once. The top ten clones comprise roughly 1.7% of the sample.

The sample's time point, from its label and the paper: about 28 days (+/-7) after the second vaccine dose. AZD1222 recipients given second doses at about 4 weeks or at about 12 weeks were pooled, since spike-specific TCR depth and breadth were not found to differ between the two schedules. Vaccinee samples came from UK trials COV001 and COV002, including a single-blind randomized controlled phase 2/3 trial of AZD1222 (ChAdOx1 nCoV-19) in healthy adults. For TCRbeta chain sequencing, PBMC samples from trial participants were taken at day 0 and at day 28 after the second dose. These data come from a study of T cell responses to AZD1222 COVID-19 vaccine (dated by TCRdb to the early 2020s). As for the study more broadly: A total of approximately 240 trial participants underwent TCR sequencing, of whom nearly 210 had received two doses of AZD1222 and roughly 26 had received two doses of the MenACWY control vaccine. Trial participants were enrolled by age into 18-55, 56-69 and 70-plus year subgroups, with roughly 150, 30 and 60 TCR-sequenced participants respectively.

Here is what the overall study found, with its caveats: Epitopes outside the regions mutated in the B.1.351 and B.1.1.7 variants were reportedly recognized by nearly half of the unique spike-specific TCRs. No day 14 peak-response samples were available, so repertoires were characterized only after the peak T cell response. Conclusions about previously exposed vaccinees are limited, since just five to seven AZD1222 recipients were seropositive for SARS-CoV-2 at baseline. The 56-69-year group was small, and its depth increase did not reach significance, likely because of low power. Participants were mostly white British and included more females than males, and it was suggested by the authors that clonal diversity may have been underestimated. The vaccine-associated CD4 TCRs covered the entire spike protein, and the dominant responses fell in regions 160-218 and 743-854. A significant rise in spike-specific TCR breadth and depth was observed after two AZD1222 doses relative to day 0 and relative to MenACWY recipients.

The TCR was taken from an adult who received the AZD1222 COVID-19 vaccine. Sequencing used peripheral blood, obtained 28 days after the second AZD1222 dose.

The DNA is as follows: TGTGCCAGCTCACCAAGGCAGGGGGGGAACACTGAAGCTTTCTTT. Its protein reads: CASSPRQGGNTEAFF. The chain joins TRBV18 to TRBJ1-1; TRBD1 aligns with 7 central bases. V lost 2 bases and J lost 1 base, and the count of bases not matched to a germline gene is 4. The germline V gene provides CDR1 KGHSH and CDR2 LQKENI. The cysteine opens and the phenylalanine closes a CDR3 of 15 amino acids. Just CDR3 DNA is preserved here, 45 bases in frame from base 1.